This T cell receptor (beta chain) was sequenced for a study of blood T cell repertoires in COVID-19. Whole-study context: COVID-19 samples collected from the United States, Italy and Spain covered acute and convalescent phases.

There are 15 residues in the CDR3. The V gene lost 4 bases and the J gene lost 4 bases, with 12 bases spanning the gap. The germline V gene encodes CDR1 SGHRS and CDR2 YFSETQ. Using immunoSEQ multiplex PCR, the repertoire was profiled, and TCRdb retains in-frame clones only, with some absent. The table lists fewer than 250,000 clones, 75% to 85% of them singletons. All enrollees were about 18 to 90 years old and from roughly 22 US areas. Participants had their cohort set by participant-reported clinical history. The chain recombines TRBV5-1 with TRBJ1-6; a weak D match, TRBD1 (6 bases). Sequencing was done on a sample of PBMCs or T cells enriched from blood (not recorded which). This receptor was taken from a woman between 50 and 59 years old with acute COVID-19. CDR3 nucleotides: TGCGCCAGCAGCCCTGGACAGATGTATAATTCACCCCTCCACTTT. This sequence encodes CASSPGQMYNSPLHF.